This T cell receptor beta chain was observed in a study of blood T cell repertoires in COVID-19. Germline V gene lookup returns CDR1 MNHEY and CDR2 SVGEGT. The CDR3 extends over 14 amino acids. V lost 2 bases and J 4 bases, leaving 11 bases between the germline ends. TCRdb keeps only in-frame clones here, not all; method: immunoSEQ multiplex PCR. The data hold more than 65,000 clones, with 82% observed a single time. The gene calls are TRBV6-2 or TRBV6-3 and TRBJ1-2, with D possibly TRBD1 on 6 matching bases. The clonotype was recovered from a human donor in a cohort sampled during active COVID-19. The sample taken for sequencing was peripheral blood. CDR3 protein: CASSYRSGAYGYTF. The CDR3 DNA reads TGTGCCAGCAGTTACCGGTCAGGGGCCTATGGCTACACCTTC.